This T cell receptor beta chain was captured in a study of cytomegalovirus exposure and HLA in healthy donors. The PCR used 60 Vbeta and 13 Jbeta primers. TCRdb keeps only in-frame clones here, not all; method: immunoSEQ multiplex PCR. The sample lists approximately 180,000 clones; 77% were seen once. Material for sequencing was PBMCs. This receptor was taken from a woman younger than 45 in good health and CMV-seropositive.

The CDR3 reads CAWSGGGLVGNTIYF. CDR3 nucleotides: TGTGCCTGGAGTGGCGGCGGCCTAGTGGGAAACACCATATATTTT. This sequence joins TRBV30 and TRBJ1-3; D is unclear. V lost 1 base and J 4 bases, leaving 14 bases between the germline ends. The germline gives CDR1 GTSNPN, CDR2 SVGIG (reference sequence). This CDR3 has 15 amino acids. The entire variable domain, with the rest obtained from reference TRBV30 and TRBJ1-3, is as follows: SQTIHQWPATLVQPVGSPLSLECTVEGTSNPNLYWYRQAAGRGLQLLFYSVGIGQISSEVPQNLSASRPQDRQFILSSKKLLLSDSGFYLCAWSGGGLVGNTIYFGEGSWLTVV.